This T cell receptor beta chain was identified in a study of CXCR3-negative and CXCR3-positive naive CD8 T cells. General observations from the study: Diversity proved comparably high across both naive subsets and much lower in memory CD8+ cells.

Those CD8+ T cells considered naive were CD45RO-CCR7+CD27+CD95-. All TRB cDNA libraries came from 5' RACE performed with UMI labels. TCRdb re-called the 5' RACE reads, yielding one record per CDR3 amino acid sequence without DNA. Here the sample table reports some 45,000 distinct CDR3 sequences. CDR3 length equals 20 residues. CDR1 and CDR2 (germline): PRHDT, FYEKMQ (reference sequence). With regard to this clonotype: The antigen remains unidentified.

The TCR sequence derives from a human donor in good health. Some clones in this sample may be carry-over from other donors' samples. The genes are TRBV13 and TRBJ2-1; the D call from TCRdb, TRBD2, cannot be confirmed without DNA. What was sequenced was naive CXCR3- CD8+ T cells from blood. Subset of the sample: CD45RO-CCR7+CD27+CD95- naive CD8+ T cells lacking CXCR3 (TNR3-). CDR3 residues: CASSSISKGLAGGIYNEQFF.